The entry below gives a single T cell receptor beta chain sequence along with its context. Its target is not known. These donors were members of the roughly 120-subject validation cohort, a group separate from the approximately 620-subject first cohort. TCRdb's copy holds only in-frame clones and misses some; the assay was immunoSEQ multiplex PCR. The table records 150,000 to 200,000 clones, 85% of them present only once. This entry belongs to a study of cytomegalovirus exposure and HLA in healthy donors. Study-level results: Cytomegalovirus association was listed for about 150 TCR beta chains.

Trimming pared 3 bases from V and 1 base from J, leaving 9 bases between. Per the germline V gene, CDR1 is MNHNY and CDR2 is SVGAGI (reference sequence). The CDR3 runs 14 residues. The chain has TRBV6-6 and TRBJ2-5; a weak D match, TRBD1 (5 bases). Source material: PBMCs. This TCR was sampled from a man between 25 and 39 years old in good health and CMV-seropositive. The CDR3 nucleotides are TGTGCCAGCAGTTATGGGCAGGGCCAAGAGACCCAGTACTTC. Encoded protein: CASSYGQGQETQYF.